A selection of T cell receptor beta chains follows, all from one sample in a study of metastatic and nonmetastatic thyroid tumors. From the PCR reads, TCRdb re-called clones with MiXCR. The sample shows 20,000 to 25,000 clones, approximately 11% of them seen only once. The source material was blood. The source is a female donor with papillary thyroid cancer or a benign thyroid nodule (not recorded which). Some clones in this sample may be carry-over from other donors' samples. The CDR3 runs from the conserved cysteine through the conserved F or W. The order of the fields is V gene, clone size, D gene, CDR3 length, J gene, CDR3 DNA, CDR3 protein. The D gene is left open where the match is weak. Size tells how often a clone was seen (once, few, many) or the class of an expanded clone, and some rows leave it out.

>TRBV30|many|TRBD1|16|TRBJ2-5
TGTGCCTGGAGGGGAAACGGACAGGGTTGGTCAGAGACCCAGTACTTC
CAWRGNGQGWSETQYF
>TRBV20-1|many|-|15|TRBJ2-7
TGCAGTGCCAGAGAGGTTCGGGCCCCCACCTACGAGCAGTACTTC
CSAREVRAPTYEQYF
>TRBV25-1|many|-|15|TRBJ1-2
TGTGCCAGTCAACCACAGGGTTTCTTCGGCTATGGCTACACCTTC
CASQPQGFFGYGYTF
>TRBV20-1|many|-|16|TRBJ2-1
TGCAGTGCTAGAGTCTCCGGGACACTCACCTACAATGAGCAGTTCTTC
CSARVSGTLTYNEQFF
>TRBV18|many|-|11|TRBJ2-7
TGTGCCAGCTCACCAGAGCACGAGCAGTACTTC
CASSPEHEQYF
>TRBV6-4|medium-sized|-|13|TRBJ2-7
TGTGCCAGCACCGAGGGACGCTCCTACGAGCAGTACTTC
CASTEGRSYEQYF
>TRBV6-1|medium-sized|TRBD1|14|TRBJ2-7
TGTGCCAGCAGTCGGACAGGGGGTACCCACGAGCAGTACTTC
CASSRTGGTHEQYF
>TRBV12-3/TRBV12-4|medium-sized|TRBD2|17|TRBJ2-2
TGTGCCAGCGGGAGAGGGATAGCGGGAGGTCACACCGGGGAGCTGTTTTTT
CASGRGIAGGHTGELFF
>TRBV19|-|-|15|TRBJ1-6
TGTGCCAGTACTACGGTAGACTCCTATAATTCACCCCTCCACTTT
CASTTVDSYNSPLHF
>TRBV6-5|-|-|14|TRBJ1-1
TGTGCCAGCAGTTACGGAGGGGGGGGAGGGATAGCTTTCTTT
CASSYGGGGGIAFF
>TRBV15|many|-|15|TRBJ2-2
TGTGCCACGACCTCTCGGCGCACCAGTGAGTCGGAGCTGTTTTTT
CATTSRRTSESELFF
>TRBV7-9|many|-|12|TRBJ1-1
TGTGCCAGCAGTGACAGACGGCGAGAAGCTTTCTTT
CASSDRRREAFF
>TRBV7-2|many|-|16|TRBJ2-3
TGTGCCAGCAGCTTAGCGGAGCTAGCTGGCGCGGATACGCAGTATTTT
CASSLAELAGADTQYF
>TRBV30|many|-|11|TRBJ2-7
TGTGCCTGGACAGGAGTCCACGAGCAGTACTTC
CAWTGVHEQYF
>TRBV6-4|medium-sized|-|14|TRBJ1-1
TGTGCCAGCAGTGCCCGGGCCGGCGAGACTGAAGCTTTCTTT
CASSARAGETEAFF
>TRBV4-1|many|TRBD1|14|TRBJ1-3
TGCGCCAGCAGCCAGGGACAGCCTGGAAACACCATATATTTT
CASSQGQPGNTIYF
>TRBV4-1|many|TRBD1|17|TRBJ1-3
TGCGCCAGCAGCCCCCCCCGGGGACAGGGCTCTGGAAACACCATATATTTT
CASSPPRGQGSGNTIYF
>TRBV24-1|few|-|15|TRBJ2-1
TGTGCCTCTTCGGGAACTGGGGTCAACACTAATGAGCAGTTCTTC
CASSGTGVNTNEQFF
>TRBV20-1|many|TRBD2|14|TRBJ2-2
TGCAGTGCTAGACTAGCGGGAGACACCGGGGAGCTGTTTTTT
CSARLAGDTGELFF
>TRBV5-4|-|TRBD2|15|TRBJ2-1
TGTGCCAGCAGCTTTATAGCGGGAGCCTACAATGAGCAGTTCTTC
CASSFIAGAYNEQFF
>TRBV7-2|many|-|15|TRBJ1-5
TGTGCCAGCAGCTTACGGCGGGGGAGCAATCAGCCCCAGCATTTT
CASSLRRGSNQPQHF
>TRBV19|many|-|12|TRBJ2-3
TGTGCCAGTAGTCACGGAGGAGATACGCAGTATTTT
CASSHGGDTQYF